The rows below give T cell receptor beta chains drawn from one sample of a study of blood T cell repertoires in COVID-19. The table came from immunoSEQ multiplex PCR; TCRdb's copy has only in-frame clones and leaves some out. The table has approximately 270,000 clones, 80% to 90% seen once; the top ten hold approximately 1.6%. Input material: PBMCs or T cells enriched from blood (not recorded which). The receptor source for this set is a man aged 40-49 years who had recovered from COVID-19. The CDR3 runs from the conserved cysteine through the conserved F or W. D genes are given only for firm matches. Size values are once, few and many counts, or a class for expanded clones, and some rows have none.

j_gene | v_gene | abundance | d_gene | CDR3aa | CDR3nt
TRBJ1-3 | TRBV5-6 | - | - | CASTAGNTIYF | TGTGCCAGCACCGCGGGAAACACCATATATTTT
TRBJ1-5 | TRBV28 | - | TRBD1 | CASSRAGQGVQPQHF | TGTGCCAGCAGTCGGGCTGGACAGGGGGTGCAGCCCCAGCATTTT
TRBJ2-5 | TRBV30 | - | - | CAWSKGVAIQETQYF | TGTGCCTGGAGTAAAGGGGTGGCGATACAAGAGACCCAGTACTTC
TRBJ1-2 | TRBV6-5 | - | - | CASIGRQGPSGYTF | TGTGCCAGCATCGGCCGGCAGGGGCCAAGTGGCTACACCTTC
TRBJ2-2 | TRBV28 | - | - | CASSQGNRDTGELFF | TGTGCCAGCAGTCAAGGGAACAGGGACACCGGGGAGCTGTTTTTT
TRBJ1-3 | TRBV5-1 | - | - | CASSLATGSGNTIYF | TGCGCCAGCAGCTTGGCCACAGGCTCTGGAAACACCATATATTTT
TRBJ1-1 | TRBV30 | - | TRBD1 | CAWQGDKGPWNTEAFF | TGTGCCTGGCAGGGGGACAAGGGGCCGTGGAACACTGAAGCTTTCTTT
TRBJ2-7 | TRBV5-1 | - | TRBD1 | CASSLGTGYSALSYEQYF | TGCGCCAGCAGCTTGGGGACAGGGTACTCAGCGCTCTCCTACGAGCAGTACTTC
TRBJ2-7 | TRBV19 | - | TRBD1 | CASRETGGYEQYF | TGTGCCAGTAGGGAGACAGGGGGTTACGAGCAGTACTTC
TRBJ1-4 | TRBV3-1/TRBV3-2 | - | - | CASRQRGNEKLFF | TGTGCCAGCAGACAAAGGGGCAATGAAAAACTGTTTTTT
TRBJ2-3 | TRBV2 | - | - | CASSESVDTQYF | TGTGCCAGCAGTGAATCCGTAGATACGCAGTATTTT
TRBJ1-3 | TRBV7-8 | - | TRBD1 | CASSTAGTGISSGNTIYF | TGTGCCAGCAGCACAGCCGGGACAGGGATCTCCTCTGGAAACACCATATATTTT
TRBJ2-1 | TRBV5-1 | - | TRBD2 | CASSSIWTSGDNEQFF | TGCGCCAGCAGCTCGATTTGGACTAGCGGGGACAATGAGCAGTTCTTC
TRBJ2-7 | TRBV10-3 | once | TRBD1 | CAISPGQGKDEQYF | TGTGCCATCAGTCCGGGACAGGGGAAGGACGAGCAGTACTTC
TRBJ2-3 | TRBV5-4 | once | - | CASSLVGSTDTQYF | TGTGCCAGCAGCTTGGTCGGGAGCACAGATACGCAGTATTTT
TRBJ2-5 | TRBV28 | - | - | CASSLTDQETQYF | TGTGCCAGCAGTTTAACAGATCAAGAGACCCAGTACTTC
TRBJ2-5 | TRBV28 | once | TRBD2 | CATSIKAGETQYF | TGTGCCACATCTATAAAAGCGGGGGAGACCCAGTACTTC
TRBJ2-5 | TRBV27 | - | TRBD2 | CASRPGPGREETQYF | TGTGCCAGCAGGCCTGGACCTGGGAGGGAGGAGACCCAGTACTTC
TRBJ1-2 | TRBV11-2 | few | - | CASSLDGRSYGYTF | TGTGCCAGCAGCTTAGATGGGCGATCCTATGGCTACACCTTC
TRBJ1-6 | TRBV12-2 | - | - | CASRLVSDRVGTPLHF | TGTGCAAGTCGCTTAGTGTCGGACAGGGTCGGAACACCCCTCCACTTT
TRBJ1-5 | TRBV10-3 | - | - | CAGRAESNQPQHF | TGTGCCGGCAGGGCTGAAAGCAATCAGCCCCAGCATTTT
TRBJ2-7 | TRBV3-1/TRBV3-2 | - | - | CASSQGGEQYF | TGTGCCAGCAGCCAAGGAGGCGAGCAGTACTTC
TRBJ1-2 | TRBV5-6 | few | - | CASSLTGPIYTF | TGTGCCAGCAGCTTGACAGGGCCGATCTACACCTTC
TRBJ2-7 | TRBV7-3 | - | - | CASSLNGGGGYEQYF | TGTGCCAGCAGCTTAAATGGGGGAGGGGGCTACGAGCAGTACTTC